These 21 T cell receptor beta chains were sequenced from one sample in a study of cytomegalovirus exposure and HLA in healthy donors. The table came from immunoSEQ multiplex PCR; TCRdb's copy has only in-frame clones and leaves some out. The sample holds around 170,000 clones; more than 70% are singletons and the top ten take 2.5% to 3%. Sample: PBMCs. The receptors stem from a man aged 18 to 30 in good health and CMV-seronegative.

The rearrangement uses TRBV28 and TRBJ1-4, with 7 bases fitting TRBD1. Looked up from germline, CDR1 is MDHEN and CDR2 is SYDVKM. This CDR3 spans 14 amino acids. After removal of 5 bases from V and 10 bases from J, the junction contained 10 bases not matched to a gene. The CDR3 is CASSRGQPVGKLFF. In DNA form, the CDR3 reads TGTGCCAGCAGTCGGGGACAGCCGGTGGGAAAACTGTTTTTT. The full variable domain, completed using reference TRBV28 and TRBJ1-4, is DVKVTQSSRYLVKRTGEKVFLECVQDMDHENMFWYRQDPGLGLRLIYFSYDVKMKEKGDIPEGYSVSREKKERFSLILESASTNQTSMYLCASSRGQPVGKLFFGSGTQLSVL.

This chain joins TRBV30 and TRBJ1-6; D call uncertain. V was cut by 2 bases and J by 0 bases, with 8 bases left in between. The germline V gene encodes CDR1 GTSNPN and CDR2 SVGIG (reference sequence). This CDR3 comprises 15 residues. The CDR3: CAWSSSSSYNSPLHF. The CDR3 DNA reads TGTGCCTGGAGTTCCTCTAGCTCCTATAATTCACCCCTCCACTTT. The full variable domain, with the rest looked up from reference TRBV30 and TRBJ1-6, is SQTIHQWPATLVQPVGSPLSLECTVEGTSNPNLYWYRQAAGRGLQLLFYSVGIGQISSEVPQNLSASRPQDRQFILSSKKLLLSDSGFYLCAWSSSSSYNSPLHFGNGTRLTVT.

The CDR3 loop reads CASPVPEAFF. CDR3 DNA sequence: TGCGCCAGCCCGGTCCCTGAAGCTTTCTTT. This chain joins TRBV10-2 and TRBJ1-1; unclear D gene. Per germline, CDR1 WSHSY and CDR2 SAAADI. The V gene lost 8 bases and the J gene lost 6 bases, with 7 bases spanning the gap. The CDR3 is made up of 10 amino acids.

The rearrangement uses TRBV6-1 and TRBJ1-5, with D perhaps TRBD1 (5 bases). V was cut by 6 bases and J by 4 bases, with 13 bases left in between. The CDR3 is 14 amino acids. The germline V gene has CDR1 MNHNS and CDR2 SASEGT. As DNA, the CDR3 is TGTGCCAGCAGAGACTTGACAGCGAATCAGCCCCAGCATTTT. Translated: CASRDLTANQPQHF.

V and J are TRBV6-1 and TRBJ1-2, with TRBD1 identical over 7 bases. The CDR3 runs to 16 residues. Trimming took 4 bases from V and 2 from J; bases not matched to a gene: 10. CDR1 and CDR2 from the germline V gene are MNHNS and SASEGT. CDR3 loop: CASSAYLGTENYGYTF. As DNA, the CDR3 is TGTGCCAGCAGTGCATATCTAGGGACAGAAAACTATGGCTACACCTTC.

The rearrangement joins TRBV6-4 to TRBJ1-4; the D is unclear. Per the germline V gene, CDR1 is MRHNA and CDR2 is SNTAGT. V lost 3 bases and J lost 8, with 10 bases in between. The CDR3 consists of 13 residues. CDR3 loop: CASSEWEGEKLFF. The CDR3 bases are TGTGCCAGCAGTGAGTGGGAGGGAGAAAAACTGTTTTTT.

The V and J genes are TRBV18 and TRBJ2-7; 9 bases agree with TRBD1. The CDR3 extends over 16 amino acids. V gave up 2 bases and J gave up 2 bases; unmatched junction bases: 7. Germline V CDR1 and CDR2: KGHSH, LQKENI. The DNA of the CDR3 is TGTGCCAGCTCACCAAATACAGGGGGCACGGCCTACGAGCAGTACTTC. Translated, it gives CASSPNTGGTAYEQYF. The whole variable domain, remainder taken from reference TRBV18 and TRBJ2-7, is NAGVMQNPRHLVRRRGQEARLRCSPMKGHSHVYWYRQLPEEGLKFMVYLQKENIIDESGMPKERFSAEFPKEGPSILRIQQVVRGDSAAYFCASSPNTGGTAYEQYFGPGTRLTVT.

V usage is TRBV10-2 and J usage is TRBJ1-5, with a weak D call TRBD1 (5 bases). This CDR3 contains 15 residues. V dropped 7 bases and J dropped 2 bases, with 15 bases sitting between them. Germline-derived CDR1 and CDR2 are WSHSY and SAAADI. In DNA, the CDR3 is TGCGCCAGCACCCCCGGCGGAGGGGGCAATCAGCCCCAGCATTTT. This sequence encodes CASTPGGGGNQPQHF.

The rearrangement links TRBV2 to TRBJ2-5, with D perhaps TRBD1 (5 bases). The CDR3 covers 14 residues. Trimming removed 10 bases at V and 2 bases at J, with 17 bases between. Germline CDR1 reads SNHLY; CDR2 reads FYNNEI. For the CDR3, the DNA is TGTGCCACGAAAACAGGCCGTGGGCAAGAGACCCAGTACTTC. Protein: CATKTGRGQETQYF.

This clone occurred once. The genes are TRBV28 and TRBJ1-2; D is unclear. Germline V gene sequence: CDR1 MDHEN, CDR2 SYDVKM. There are 14 residues in the CDR3. V dropped 4 bases and J dropped 0 bases, with 9 bases sitting between them. Here the CDR3 DNA reads TGTGCCAGCAGTTCTGGCTTCGCTAACTATGGCTACACCTTC. Translated: CASSSGFANYGYTF.

V and J are TRBV15 and TRBJ2-5, with D tentatively TRBD1 (6 bases). Trimming left V 5 bases short and J 6 bases short, with 13 bases between. There are 13 residues in the CDR3. Germline loops: CDR1 LNHNV, CDR2 YYDKDF (reference sequence). The CDR3 nucleotides are TGTGCCACCAGCCCAGGGGATCGGCAGACCCAGTACTTC. Translation gives CATSPGDRQTQYF.

The chain combines TRBV9 with TRBJ1-1; D remains ambiguous. Trimming shortened V by 7 bases and J by 5 bases, and 9 bases separated the two germline ends. CDR3 length: 11 amino acids. CDR1 and CDR2 from the germline V gene are SGDLS and YYNGEE. The CDR3 is CASGIYTEAFF. The CDR3 DNA reads as TGTGCCAGCGGCATTTATACTGAAGCTTTCTTT.

The chain couples TRBV28 to TRBJ1-5, with a possible D match to TRBD1 (5 bases). The CDR3 runs to 16 residues. The V end was cut by 6 bases, the J end by 0 bases, with 15 bases between. In germline, CDR1 is MDHEN, CDR2 SYDVKM. CDR3 coding DNA: TGTGCCAGCAGGCGGGGGTTATCGAATAGCAATCAGCCCCAGCATTTT. Protein sequence: CASRRGLSNSNQPQHF. The complete variable domain, with remaining parts taken from reference TRBV28 and TRBJ1-5, reads DVKVTQSSRYLVKRTGEKVFLECVQDMDHENMFWYRQDPGLGLRLIYFSYDVKMKEKGDIPEGYSVSREKKERFSLILESASTNQTSMYLCASRRGLSNSNQPQHFGDGTRLSIL.

The chain uses TRBV6-1 and TRBJ1-1, with D maybe TRBD1 (5 bases). The CDR3 loop spans 15 amino acids. In germline, CDR1 is MNHNS, CDR2 SASEGT. Deletions cut 0 bases from V and 3 bases from J, with 11 bases between. The CDR3 coding sequence is TGTGCCAGCAGTGAAGCCCCGGGGGGGGACACTGAAGCTTTCTTT. It yields the protein CASSEAPGGDTEAFF.

The chain carries TRBV5-4 and TRBJ2-1; 11 positions match TRBD1. The CDR3 has 16 amino acids. Germline CDR1 SGHNT, CDR2 YYREEE (reference sequence). The V segment lost 4 bases and the J segment 6 bases; nucleotides outside the gene matches: 9. CDR3 in DNA: TGTGCCAGCAGCCCAAATTCTGGGACAGGGGGCAATGAGCAGTTCTTC. Translated, it gives CASSPNSGTGGNEQFF.

The V call is TRBV28, the J call TRBJ1-2, with D hard to call. CDR1 and CDR2 from the germline V gene are MDHEN and SYDVKM. This CDR3 has 15 residues. V was cut by 2 bases and J by 4 bases, with 14 bases left in between. In nucleotides, the CDR3 is TGTGCCAGCAGTTTACTGGCGGCCCTAGGCTATGGCTACACCTTC. Translating gives CASSLLAALGYGYTF.

The rearrangement joins TRBV29-1 to TRBJ1-4; 11 positions agree with TRBD1. Germline CDR1 and CDR2: SQVTM and ANQGSEA. V was clipped by 4 bases and J by 6 bases; unmatched bases: 4. The CDR3 spans 14 residues. Written as DNA, the CDR3 is TGCAGCGTTGTCGGACAGGGGGCCGATGAAAAACTGTTTTTT. Translated: CSVVGQGADEKLFF.

The chain has TRBV21-1 and TRBJ2-7; TRBD2 reflects the table's D call only, with no check against the DNA. TRBV21-1 is a listed pseudogene. The CDR3 runs 15 residues. CDR3 bases: TGTGCCAGCAGCCCAACGGAAGCGGGAACCTACGAGCAGTACTTC. It translates to CASSPTEAGTYEQYF.

The DNA of the CDR3 is TGTGCCAGCAGTTCATATAACAGGGATGGCTACACCTTC. Translation gives CASSSYNRDGYTF. The V call is TRBV27, the J call TRBJ1-2, with D possibly matching TRBD1 (6 bases). The CDR3 contains 13 residues. The V gene's germline CDR1 is MNHEY and CDR2 SMNVEV (reference sequence). V shed 4 bases and J shed 6 bases, with 12 bases lying between them.

This clone was counted only a few times. The chain recombines TRBV6-1 with TRBJ1-2; perhaps TRBD1 as D (5 bases). Trimming pared 9 bases from V and 5 bases from J, leaving 16 bases between. This CDR3 spans 13 amino acids. Germline assignment: CDR1 MNHNS and CDR2 SASEGT. As DNA, the CDR3 is TGTGCCAGTTCGGGAGGGGCGGGGTATGGCTACACCTTC. Amino acids: CASSGGAGYGYTF.

V and J are TRBV10-3 and TRBJ2-5; D remains unclear. Trimming removed 7 bases from V and 0 bases from J, with 12 bases in between. The CDR3 sequence is 14 residues long. Germline CDR1 ENHRY, CDR2 SYGVKD. CDR3: CAITSTSNQETQYF. The CDR3 coding sequence is TGTGCCATCACCTCTACTTCGAACCAAGAGACCCAGTACTTC.